This T cell receptor (beta chain) comes out of a study of blood T cell repertoires in COVID-19. Assay used: immunoSEQ multiplex PCR; TCRdb lists only in-frame clones, some missing. Counted here are tens of thousands of clones, approximately 85% occurring once; the ten biggest clones make up approximately 5%. The germline CDR1 and CDR2 sequences are MNHEY and SMNVEV (reference sequence). This CDR3 region has 17 residues. Trimming removed 6 bases from V and 6 bases from J; junction bases left unmatched: 13. V usage is TRBV27 and J usage is TRBJ1-3, with 11 bases lining up with TRBD1. The receptor was isolated from a human donor in a cohort sampled during active COVID-19. Sequencing input: peripheral blood. CDR3: CASSRTGGALRENTIYF. The CDR3 nucleotides read TGTGCCAGCAGCCGGACAGGGGGCGCACTTAGGGAAAACACCATATATTTT.